This T cell receptor beta chain was recorded in a study of OX40 agonist ivuxolimab in advanced cancers. The assay was immunoSEQ multiplex PCR, and TCRdb's table has in-frame clones only and misses some. Here the sample spans around 100,000 clones, about 91% being singletons. Germline-derived CDR1 and CDR2 are SGHVS and FQNEAQ. J gave up 8 bases and V 4 bases, and 10 bases lay outside the gene matches. The CDR3 is made up of 15 amino acids. The source material was CD4+ or CD8+ T cells sorted from blood, sampled in a trial of the OX40 agonist ivuxolimab. The receptor was isolated from an adult with an advanced solid tumor such as melanoma, head and neck, liver or kidney cancer. This chain links TRBV7-8 with TRBJ1-2, with TRBD1 matching 10 bases. CDR3 loop: CASSSETGGIGGYTF. CDR3 sequence (DNA): TGTGCCAGCAGCTCCGAGACAGGGGGCATCGGCGGCTACACCTTC.